This T cell receptor beta chain was observed in a study of blood T cell repertoires in COVID-19. Study information: Sample material is recorded as cDNA or gDNA derived from T cells, B-cell-depleted T cells, or PBMCs.

Libraries were prepared by immunoSEQ multiplex PCR; TCRdb keeps only in-frame clonotypes and omits some of them. The sample lists 200,000 to 300,000 clones, around four fifths occurring once. The TCR comes from a woman in her sixties or seventies with active or convalescent COVID-19. The sequenced material came from peripheral blood.

CDR3 region: CASSHGGEGATQYF. As DNA, the CDR3 is TGTGCCAGCAGCCACGGAGGTGAAGGAGCGACCCAGTACTTC. The chain uses TRBV16 and TRBJ2-5; the D gene is possibly TRBD2 (5 bases). Trimming took 3 bases from V and 7 from J, leaving 15 bases between them. In germline, CDR1 is KGHSY, CDR2 FQNENV. The CDR3 loop spans 14 amino acids.